What follows is one TCR beta chain and its context. Its specific antigen is unknown. Per-nucleotide qualities are absent, and no much larger clonotype sits a single base away. The time point label, read with the paper, signifies: baseline before first vaccination. Vaccinee samples were obtained from the UK trials COV001 and COV002, which included a single-blind randomized controlled phase 2/3 trial of AZD1222 (ChAdOx1 nCoV-19) in healthy adults. For TCRbeta chain sequencing, PBMC samples from trial participants were taken at day 0 and at day 28 after the second dose. The sample belongs to a study of T cell responses to AZD1222 COVID-19 vaccine (dated by TCRdb to 2020 to 2022). About the full investigation: AZD1222 recipients given second doses at about 4 weeks or at about 12 weeks were pooled, since spike-specific TCR depth and breadth were not found to differ between the two schedules. A total of 230 to 250 trial participants underwent TCR sequencing, of whom 200 to 220 received two doses of AZD1222 and 26 received two doses of the MenACWY control vaccine. Trial participants were enrolled by age into 18-55, 56-69 and 70-plus year subgroups, with around 150, 28 and 57 TCR-sequenced participants respectively.

V lost 0 bases and J lost 1 base; the stretch between them is 12 bases long. The CDR3 holds 15 amino acids from the cysteine to the phenylalanine. Solely the CDR3 DNA is kept, with 45 bases framed from the first base. Taken from the germline V gene, the CDR1 and CDR2 loops are SQVTM and ANQGSEA. What the authors observed across the whole study: The vaccine-associated CD4 TCRs covered the entire spike protein, and the dominant responses fell in regions 160-218 and 743-854. Conclusions about previously exposed vaccinees were limited because only a handful of AZD1222 recipients were SARS-CoV-2 seropositive at baseline. Epitopes outside the regions mutated in the B.1.351 and B.1.1.7 variants were reportedly recognized by nearly half of the unique spike-specific TCRs. A significant rise in spike-specific TCR breadth and depth was observed after two AZD1222 doses relative to day 0 and relative to MenACWY recipients. Participants were mostly white British and included more females than males, and it was suggested by the authors that clonal diversity may have been underestimated. In the small 56-69-year group, the increase in depth fell short of significance, most likely because of low power. No day 14 peak-response samples were available, so repertoires were characterized only after the peak T cell response.

The CDR3 regions of human TCRbeta chains were analyzed by immunosequencing. Concerning the study's data processing: Repertoire TCRs were checked for matches against a reference library of SARS-CoV-2-specific TCRs that had been generated using the MIRA antigen-specificity platform. Breadth meant the fraction of unique TCRs that were SARS-CoV-2-associated, whereas depth meant the fraction of total T cells that were SARS-CoV-2-associated. Using the MIRA data, each spike-specific TCR was assigned both to the spike region to which the TCR was reactive and to a CD4 or CD8 class. Log10-transformed breadth and depth values were compared by one-way ANOVA with Sidak's multiple comparisons tests. TCRdb obtained this table from immuneACCESS and retained in-frame rearrangements with V and J assigned. These tables miss some clones; where compared with another copy, unresolved V genes account for less than half of the shortfall, and the remainder is unexplained. That table supplies the V and J calls and clone size; D and trimming were determined from the DNA. The sample table lists 100,000 to 150,000 clones, approximately 83% of them with a count of one. 1.5% to 2% of the sample is held by the ten biggest clonotypes.

The sequence came from an adult in good health. The specimen comprised peripheral blood, sampled on day 0 of AZD1222 vaccination. The chain couples TRBV29-1 to TRBJ1-1; matching of 6 bases hints at TRBD1 as the D gene. The CDR3 here reads CSVEETGLGNTEAFF. At the DNA level, the sequence is TGCAGCGTTGAAGAGACAGGCTTGGGGAACACTGAAGCTTTCTTT.